This is a list of T cell receptor beta chains from one sample in a study of regulatory T cells in long-lasting Graves disease. MiXCR, run by TCRdb on the multiplex PCR reads, gives a single entry per CDR3 protein. This table has under 450,000 distinct CDR3 sequences, around a quarter appearing once. The sequencing used peripheral blood mononuclear cells (PBMCs), collected when the disease was refractory, from a patient treated with antithyroid drugs. The receptors originated from a female donor with Graves disease. Both conserved end residues are part of each CDR3. D genes are given only for firm matches. Clone sizes are given selectively: once, few, many, or a class where the clone is expanded.

TGTGCCAGCAGCTTATATGCGGACACCGGTTCTGGGGCCAACGTCCTGACTTTC,CASSLYADTGSGANVLTF,few,TRBV7-9,TRBJ2-6,-
TGTGCCAGCAGCCAAGATACGGGAACAGGGTCTGAAGCTTTCTTT,CASSQDTGTGSEAFF,-,TRBV3-1,TRBJ1-1,-
TGTGCCAGCAGTTTCTGGCAGGGGGCCACCTACGAGCAGTACTTC,CASSFWQGATYEQYF,many,TRBV28,TRBJ2-7,TRBD1
TGTGCCAGCAGCTTCGGGACTAGCGGCCACTACGAGCAGTACTTC,CASSFGTSGHYEQYF,-,TRBV7-6,TRBJ2-7,TRBD2
TGCAGTGCTAGAGATGCGGGGTCCTACGTGCAGTACTTC,CSARDAGSYVQYF,-,TRBV20-1,TRBJ2-7,-
TGTGCCAGCAGTTCACAGGGGATCTATGGCTACACCTTC,CASSSQGIYGYTF,few,TRBV28,TRBJ1-2,TRBD1
TGTGCCAGTAGTATAAAGAGAGGGACCTCCAATCAGCCCCAGCATTTT,CASSIKRGTSNQPQHF,-,TRBV19,TRBJ1-5,-
TGCGCCAGCAGCTTTATGGGACAGGGAACGAGCGGGACTGAAGCTTTCTTT,CASSFMGQGTSGTEAFF,few,TRBV5-1,TRBJ1-1,TRBD1
TGTGCCAGCAGTTACCCGACAGAGCCCATGAACACTGAAGCTTTCTTT,CASSYPTEPMNTEAFF,-,TRBV6-5,TRBJ1-1,-
TGTGCCAGTAGTCCTAGTTCTAGGTCCTACGAGCAGTACTTC,CASSPSSRSYEQYF,-,TRBV19,TRBJ2-7,-
TGTGCCAGCACCCAGGGTCGTGGGGCCAACGTCCTGACTTTC,CASTQGRGANVLTF,once,TRBV6-1,TRBJ2-6,-
TGTGCCAGTAGTGCCTCGATAGCGGGGGGCAATGAGCAGTTCTTC,CASSASIAGGNEQFF,-,TRBV19,TRBJ2-1,TRBD2
TGTGCCAGCAGTAACGACAACAGGGGTCGGGAAAAACTGTTTTTT,CASSNDNRGREKLFF,few,TRBV6-1,TRBJ1-4,TRBD1
TGTGCCAGCAGTTTTGGAACAGGGGATGGCTACACCTTC,CASSFGTGDGYTF,many,TRBV28,TRBJ1-2,TRBD1
TGTGCCAGCAGTCCTTCATACAGGGGAAGCAATCAGCCCCAGCATTTT,CASSPSYRGSNQPQHF,few,TRBV28,TRBJ1-5,TRBD1
TGTGCCAGCAGCTTTGGTGGGGCAGGCCACTCTGGGGCCAACGTCCTGACTTTC,CASSFGGAGHSGANVLTF,few,TRBV7-2,TRBJ2-6,-
TGTGCCAGCAGCCAACTAGCGGGAGCGGGCGAGCAGTACTTC,CASSQLAGAGEQYF,few,TRBV7-3,TRBJ2-7,TRBD2
TGTGCCAGCAGCTTAGGACACCCGAACACCGGGGAGCTGTTTTTT,CASSLGHPNTGELFF,few,TRBV7-9,TRBJ2-2,-
TGCAGTGCTAGAGATCGTGGGACTAGCGGGAGGGCCACCTACGAGCAGTACTTC,CSARDRGTSGRATYEQYF,-,TRBV20-1,TRBJ2-7,TRBD2
TGTGCCAGCAACCCGTGGGACGGGAGGGCCCACGAGCAGTACTTC,CASNPWDGRAHEQYF,few,TRBV28,TRBJ2-7,TRBD2
TGTGCCTGGAGGCGGGGAATGAACACTGAAGCTTTCTTT,CAWRRGMNTEAFF,few,TRBV30,TRBJ1-1,-
TGTGCCAGCAGCTCCCGGGGGGATGGCTATGGCTACACCTTC,CASSSRGDGYGYTF,few,TRBV7-2,TRBJ1-2,-
TGTGCCAGCTCACCCTTTACAGGGGATAATGAAAAACTGTTTTTT,CASSPFTGDNEKLFF,-,TRBV18,TRBJ1-4,TRBD1
TGTGCCAGTAGTCGAGGGACCACAGGGACGAATTCACCCCTCCACTTT,CASSRGTTGTNSPLHF,few,TRBV19,TRBJ1-6,-
TGTGCCACGACAGGGAAGACCTACGAGCAGTACTTC,CATTGKTYEQYF,many,TRBV28,TRBJ2-7,TRBD1
TGCAGCGTTGGCTGGGGGTACGAGCAGTACTTC,CSVGWGYEQYF,many,TRBV29-1,TRBJ2-7,-
TGTGCCAGCAGTGATTTTCGGGAAAAACTGTTTTTT,CASSDFREKLFF,few,TRBV6-1,TRBJ1-4,-
TGTGCCAGCACCCTCCGGACTAGCGGCACAGATACGCAGTATTTT,CASTLRTSGTDTQYF,few,TRBV28,TRBJ2-3,TRBD2
TGTGCCAGCAGTTTCTATCTAGCGGGGTCTGGGGCCAACGTCCTGACTTTC,CASSFYLAGSGANVLTF,-,TRBV12-3/TRBV12-4,TRBJ2-6,TRBD2
TGTGCCAGCAGTTCGGGGGCGGGGCCGACCCACCAAGAGACCCAGTACTTC,CASSSGAGPTHQETQYF,many,TRBV6-5,TRBJ2-5,-
TGTGCCAGCAGCGTAGGATCTGCCGCGGGAGCTTTCGAGCAGTACTTC,CASSVGSAAGAFEQYF,-,TRBV9,TRBJ2-7,TRBD2
TGTGCCAGCAGTCCCCTAATTTCGTCCCGGATTAAAGCTTTCTTT,CASSPLISSRIKAFF,many,TRBV12-3/TRBV12-4,TRBJ1-1,-
TGCGCCAGCAGCTCGCCGGACAGAACGATAGATACGCAGTATTTT,CASSSPDRTIDTQYF,-,TRBV5-1,TRBJ2-3,-
TGCAGTGCTCGGGACAGTACAAGTTTGAACACTGAAGCTTTCTTT,CSARDSTSLNTEAFF,many,TRBV20-1,TRBJ1-1,TRBD1
TGCAGTGCTAGAGCATACGACTACGAGCAGTACTTC,CSARAYDYEQYF,many,TRBV20-1,TRBJ2-7,-
TGTGCCAGCAGGGGCGACTCTAGCGGGGCCCCCTACGAGCAGTACTTC,CASRGDSSGAPYEQYF,-,TRBV5-6,TRBJ2-7,TRBD2